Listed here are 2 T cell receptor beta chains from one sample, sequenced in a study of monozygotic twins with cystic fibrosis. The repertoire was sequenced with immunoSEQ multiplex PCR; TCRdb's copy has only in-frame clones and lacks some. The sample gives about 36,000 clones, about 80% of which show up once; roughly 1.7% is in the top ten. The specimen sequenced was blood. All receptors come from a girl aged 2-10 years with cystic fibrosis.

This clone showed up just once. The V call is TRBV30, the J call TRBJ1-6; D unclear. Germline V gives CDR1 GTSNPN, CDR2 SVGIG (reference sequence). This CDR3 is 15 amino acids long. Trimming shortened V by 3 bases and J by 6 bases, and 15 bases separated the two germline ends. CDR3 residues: CAWRGQIQSNSPLHF. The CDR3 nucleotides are TGTGCCTGGAGAGGGCAGATACAGTCTAATTCACCCCTCCACTTT. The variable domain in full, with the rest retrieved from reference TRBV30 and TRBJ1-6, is SQTIHQWPATLVQPVGSPLSLECTVEGTSNPNLYWYRQAAGRGLQLLFYSVGIGQISSEVPQNLSASRPQDRQFILSSKKLLLSDSGFYLCAWRGQIQSNSPLHFGNGTRLTVT.

The DNA for the CDR3 is TGTGCCAGCAGCTTGTTTGGTGGCAGCTCCTACAATGAGCAGTTCTTC. It is translated as CASSLFGGSSYNEQFF. This rearrangement joins TRBV5-4 to TRBJ2-1; D call uncertain. This CDR3 has 16 amino acids. Germline-derived CDR1 and CDR2 are SGHNT and YYREEE (reference sequence). V was trimmed by 1 base and J by 0 bases, leaving 11 bases between them.